This record covers a single TCR beta chain. Its antigen is still unknown. No much larger clone is present one base from it, and per-base qualities are unavailable. The cohort consisted of 670 or so healthy bone marrow donors. At the time of sampling, all cohort members were nominally healthy, though unrecorded immune exposures were likely present. The donor tested CMV seronegative, placing the donor among the 350 or so seronegative members of the cohort. A peripheral blood sample was provided by each donor, and peripheral blood mononuclear cells were used for TCR beta sequencing. The Qiagen DNeasy Blood Extraction Kit was used to extract genomic DNA from the blood cell samples. The source of the sample is a study of cytomegalovirus exposure and HLA in healthy donors (dated 2017 in TCRdb). With respect to the entire study: An earlier analysis of under 600 of the donors reported about 250 Gb of sequence data and roughly 110 million unique TCR beta sequences from 150 million to 200 million T cells. An early release covering about 600 HLA-typed donors comprised about 300 gigabases of sequencing data and 85 million to 100 million unique TCR sequences. Among the roughly 380 genotyped donors, about 83% belonged to the genetic ancestry cluster associated with self-reported Caucasian donors. The aim of the study was to test whether cataloging public T cell receptors could identify signatures of past pathogen exposure. The T cell repertoires of roughly 660 subjects were profiled by immunosequencing and related to cytomegalovirus serostatus. Besides the first cohort of 666 subjects, a separate validation cohort made up of 120 or so different subjects was used. High-throughput TCR immunosequencing, statistical association of individual TCRs with disease status, and machine learning were combined to predict cytomegalovirus infection status. In a later analysis, previously published TCR beta repertoires from roughly 710 donors were re-analyzed and high-resolution HLA genotyping was added so that TCR occurrence patterns could be studied. In the later analysis, no new phenotypic data were used to find candidate immune exposures; instead, reliance was placed on TCR beta sequences and their occurrence across donors. In an earlier analysis of around 540 of the donors, high-throughput TCR beta sequencing was used to judge whether each TCR beta V gene segment behaved as functional or pseudogenic. Donor age, sex, ethnicity and CMV serostatus were compiled alongside the repertoire data. A later genetic analysis took genome-wide SNP genotypes for about 55% of the roughly 670 donors and used that subset as a discovery cohort. Every discovery cohort repertoire had been produced on one sequencing platform. Class I and class II HLA loci were covered by the typing at four-digit resolution. Typing coverage varied by locus: roughly 629-640 donors for A, B, C, DRB1 and DQB1; 500 to 550 for DQA1; 600 to 610 for DPA1; approximately 490 for DPB1. A few DR-DQ haplotypes were treated as single units for association and clustering because of strong linkage in the cohort. Among 398 genotyped donors of the cohort, an average of approximately 250,000 unique TCR beta nucleotide sequences were sequenced per donor, roughly 18% of them non-productive.

Receptors were amplified or captured by the immunoSEQ multiplex PCR assay. For the multiplex PCR, a mixture combining 60 forward primers for TCR Vbeta segments and 13 reverse primers for TCR Jbeta segments was used. A multiplex PCR assay on genomic DNA amplified the CDR3 region of rearranged TCR beta genes. The amplified TCR beta libraries were sequenced on the Illumina HiSeq System as 87-base-pair reads. In the original analysis: A later analysis tallied 75 million to 95 million unique TCR beta chains across the 640 or so repertoires, and about 10 million of those chains were shared by two or more donors. To remove PCR and sequencing errors, raw reads were error-corrected and collapsed into unique sequences using a nearest-neighbor algorithm that merged closely related sequences. Alignment of CDR3 sequences to IMGT reference sequences was used to assign V, D and J gene segments. For a sequence to be retained, at least a six-nucleotide match to both a V gene segment and a J gene segment was required. A rearrangement counted as productive if the CDR3 had no stop codons and remained in frame with V and J, and every other rearrangement counted as non-productive. CDR3 was defined by IMGT convention, running from the second conserved V-encoded cysteine to the conserved J-encoded phenylalanine. In an earlier analysis of 587 of the donors, sequences lacking an unambiguous match to a single V gene segment were excluded. In an earlier analysis of almost 600 of the donors, a V segment was called functional when productive rearrangements were above 56.7%, and segregating when the standard deviation between donors exceeded 5%. A statistical classification framework was built to diagnose cytomegalovirus status from the catalog of TCR beta chain sequences. In a later analysis, V and J genes were assigned by comparing TCR nucleotide sequences against IMGT/GENE-DB human TR gene sequences. In a later analysis, CDR3 sequences and most-parsimonious VDJ recombination scenarios were assigned using the TCRdist pipeline. In a later analysis, each TCR beta chain was defined by its CDR3 amino acid sequence together with its V-gene family, and reads without a unique V-gene family were excluded. In a later analysis, fewer than 650 highly shared, low-generation-probability nucleotide sequences were removed to address suspected cross-contamination and a sequencing artifact. For each public chain, a later analysis derived a clonal expansion index from normalized ranks of inferred template counts within each repertoire. In a later analysis, generation probabilities were computed using a VDJ recombination model fitted to out-of-frame rearrangements, and the results were checked against IGoR. Hypergeometric tests were used in a later analysis to score TCR-TCR, TCR-HLA and TCR-CMV co-occurrence, with a repertoire-size bias correction applied to the TCR pairs. In a later analysis, false discovery rates were estimated by permuting HLA or CMV assignments 20 times. A later analysis grouped co-occurring TCRs with DBSCAN, adding TCRdist sequence similarity when clustering within HLA-allele-positive subsets. For co-occurrence clustering, repertoires with fewer than 30,000 or more than 120,000 public chains were excluded, along with roughly 5 repertoires with anomalous nucleotide sharing. TCRdb limited this immuneACCESS table to in-frame rearrangements with V and J called. A share of clones is missing; checked studies link under half to unresolved V genes, and the rest is unexplained. V, J and clone size are taken as reported in that table, and D and trimming were inferred from the DNA itself. The sample table holds tens of thousands of clones, of which roughly 80% were seen once. In total, the top ten clones hold just under 3% of the sample.

Trimming takes 7 bases from V and 6 bases from J, and the germline ends sit 15 bases apart. The CDR3 has 13 amino acids, counting the end cysteine and phenylalanine. Only the CDR3 portion is preserved as DNA: 39 bases, with reading frame beginning at the first base. From the germline V gene, CDR1 is MNHEY and CDR2 is SVGAGI. The full study reports these points: When HLA alleles, especially DR and DQ, strongly co-occurred, TCR associations were difficult to assign to individual alleles. Across donors, most TCR sequences were observed very rarely, whereas some public TCRs were present in many individuals. Because counts were too low, about 18 rarely observed V segments, including chromosome 9 orphons, were left out of the earlier analysis of 587 of the donors. Some IMGT-functional V segments, including TRBV6-2 and TRBV6-3, could not be told apart with the 87-base-pair reads, so those segments were excluded. A later genetic analysis reported fewer N-insertions in productive TCRs among donors in an Asian-associated ancestry cluster than the approximately 670-donor mean. In an earlier analysis of around 600 of the donors, most TCR beta V segments appeared in productive rearrangements about 87% or about 30% of the time, broadly matching IMGT annotations. The authors suggested that the approach could potentially be generalized to other disease states and immunological phenotypes. In a later analysis, TCR association rates were found to vary across HLA loci, with the most associated TCRs seen for DRB1 alleles and the fewest for HLA-C alleles. Immune exposure information for the cohort was limited to CMV serostatus. Cytomegalovirus status was reported to be diagnosed by the classifier with high specificity and sensitivity in both the original and validation cohorts. A later analysis associated 15,000 to 20,000 TCR beta sequences with specific HLA alleles at a false discovery rate of 0.05. In this cohort, only TCR beta chains were sequenced, and detectable features were limited by the absence of alpha or paired-chain data. Linkage disequilibrium might explain the correlated functional status among segregating V segments, but an unknown experimental factor could not be ruled out. Because some donors lacked HLA typing at each locus, the association tests relied only on the typed subset. A few of the identified cytomegalovirus-associated TCR beta chains were confirmed in vitro to be specific for cytomegalovirus antigens. An association between a missense DCLRE1C variant and V-gene and J-gene trimming of TCR beta chains was found in a later genetic analysis and replicated in an independent cohort. The study listed 150 to 200 TCR beta chains as associated with cytomegalovirus. According to a later analysis, parvovirus B19, influenza, CMV and Epstein-Barr virus appeared linked to several top co-occurrence clusters. A further reported finding was that TCR beta sequences accurately predicted the HLA-A and HLA-B alleles for most subjects in the first cohort. Sequencing depth was assumed to be roughly uniform across donors in the presence/absence analyses, though that assumption may not hold. In a later analysis, most CMV-associated TCR beta chains were found to appear HLA-restricted, with HLA associations seemingly driven largely by CMV exposure. A later analysis found that HLA-associated TCR beta chains were more clonally expanded and had lower generation probabilities than equally common non-associated chains. A group of highly shared sequence variants was considered likely to be a technical artifact of the sequencing pipeline.

The sequenced material came from PBMCs. This chain joins TRBV6-5 to TRBJ1-1; no D gene call is confident. The TCR comes from a woman aged 30 to 39 in good health and CMV-seronegative. The base sequence is TGTGCCAGCATTGGCAGGCCTGGCTCTGAAGCTTTCTTT. The resulting protein is CASIGRPGSEAFF.